The 17 T cell receptor beta chains reported below all come from one sample, sequenced in a study of CD4 T cells in relation to SARS-CoV-2 and coronaviruses. Assay used: immunoSEQ multiplex PCR; TCRdb lists only in-frame clones, some missing. The sample yields more than 20,000 clones, over 60% seen once. These receptors' targets are unknown. CD4+ T cells from unexposed donors were obtained before the COVID-19 pandemic (2011-2018). CD4+ T cells were isolated from the cells after 10 days of culture. Sample: CD4+ T cells from PBMCs, cultured in vitro. The receptors stem from a human donor in good health.

V usage is TRBV5-4 and J usage is TRBJ2-1; 12 bases map to TRBD2. This CDR3 has 14 residues. Germline V gives CDR1 SGHNT, CDR2 YYREEE (reference sequence). V was clipped by 0 bases and J by 13 bases; unmatched bases: 5. The CDR3 coding sequence is TGTGCCAGCAGCTTGGGCCTAGCGGGAGGGAAACAGTTCTTC. This translates into CASSLGLAGGKQFF.

V is TRBV12-5 and J is TRBJ2-2, with a possible D match to TRBD1 (5 bases). The CDR3 extends over 12 amino acids. The germline V gene has CDR1 LGHNT and CDR2 FRNRAP. V lost 4 bases, J lost 6 bases, and 6 bases lay in between. CDR3 protein: CASGSRAGELFF. The DNA for the CDR3 is TGTGCTAGTGGTTCCAGGGCCGGGGAGCTGTTTTTT.

This clone was observed a few times. The chain uses TRBV18 and TRBJ2-7; 7 bases match TRBD1. CDR3 length equals 13 residues. The trim removed 3 bases at V and 6 bases at J, leaving 5 bases unmatched. Germline lookup yields CDR1 KGHSH and CDR2 LQKENI. The CDR3 DNA is TGTGCCAGCTCACCCGGGACAGTGGGCGAGCAGTACTTC. This translates into CASSPGTVGEQYF.

The chain recombines TRBV21-1 with TRBJ2-1; TRBD2 is the table's D call, not checked against the DNA. TRBV21-1 is shown as a pseudogene. The CDR3 extends over 18 amino acids. The CDR3 DNA follows: TGTGCCAGCAGCAAAAAAAACCAACGGGGGAACTGCGACAATGAGCAGTTCTTC. This codes for CASSKKNQRGNCDNEQFF.

The chain carries TRBV5-5 and TRBJ1-6, with 12 bases fitting TRBD1. Germline V gene data show CDR1 as SGHKS and CDR2 as YYEKEE (reference sequence). J gave up 7 bases and V 4 bases, and 6 bases lay outside the gene matches. This CDR3 comprises 16 residues. CDR3 region: CASSRDRGLGNSPLHF. The CDR3 nucleotides are TGTGCCAGCAGCCGGGACAGGGGGCTAGGGAATTCACCCCTCCACTTT. The variable domain in full, with the rest retrieved from reference TRBV5-5 and TRBJ1-6, is DAGVTQSPTHLIKTRGQQVTLRCSPISGHKSVSWYQQVLGQGPQFIFQYYEKEERGRGNFPDRFSARQFPNYSSELNVNALLLGDSALYLCASSRDRGLGNSPLHFGNGTRLTVT.

In this sample, this clone turned up once. The chain employs TRBV5-1 and TRBJ2-4; maybe TRBD1 (5 bases). CDR3 length equals 14 residues. Trimming removed 0 bases at V and 7 bases at J, with 11 bases between. Germline-derived CDR1 and CDR2 are SGHRS and YFSETQ. The CDR3 sequence is CASSLGQGGNIQYF. The DNA of the CDR3 is TGCGCCAGCAGCTTGGGGCAGGGTGGGAACATTCAGTACTTC.

The chain joins TRBV5-3 to TRBJ2-1, with D perhaps TRBD1 (5 bases). TRBV5-3 qualifies as an ORF whose function is uncertain. Trimming took 7 bases from V and 12 from J, leaving 17 bases between them. The CDR3 is 12 residues long. The CDR3 reads CARYPAGKGQFF. Written as DNA, the CDR3 is TGTGCCAGATACCCTGCAGGGAAAGGGCAGTTCTTC.

The chain combines TRBV30 with TRBJ1-4; TRBD1 matches at 9 bases. The J segment lost 8 bases and the V segment lost 5 bases, leaving 6 bases of the junction unmatched. The CDR3 consists of 13 residues. Looked up from germline, CDR1 is GTSNPN and CDR2 is SVGIG (reference sequence). The chain's CDR3 is CAWGTGIGEKLFF. CDR3 sequence (DNA): TGTGCCTGGGGGACAGGGATCGGGGAAAAACTGTTTTTT.

This clone was picked up one time. The chain couples TRBV3-1 (or the pseudogene TRBV3-2) to TRBJ1-1; D unresolved. This CDR3 spans 12 amino acids. V was pared by 0 bases and J by 6 bases, with 5 bases between. In germline, CDR1 is LGHDT, CDR2 YNNKEL (reference sequence). CDR3 region: CASSQDRAEAFF. In DNA, the CDR3 is TGTGCCAGCAGCCAAGATCGTGCTGAAGCTTTCTTT.

The chain uses TRBV7-9 and TRBJ1-6; D gene unclear. Germline lookup yields CDR1 SEHNR and CDR2 FQNEAQ (reference sequence). V lost 5 bases and J lost 9, with 8 bases in between. The CDR3 sequence is 12 residues long. The CDR3 bases are TGTGCCAGCAGCCAGGAGGGTTCACCCCTCCACTTT. Translated: CASSQEGSPLHF. Using reference TRBV7-9 and TRBJ1-6 for the parts outside the CDR3, the full variable domain is DTGVSQNPRHKITKRGQNVTFRCDPISEHNRLYWYRQTLGQGPEFLTYFQNEAQLEKSRLLSDRFSAERPKGSFSTLEIQRTEQGDSAMYLCASSQEGSPLHFGNGTRLTVT.

The V call is TRBV6-2 or TRBV6-3, the J call TRBJ2-7, with 7 bases fitting TRBD1. Germline V gene lookup returns CDR1 MNHEY and CDR2 SVGEGT. The junction had 25 bases not matched to a gene; V was cut back by 5 bases and J by 6 bases. The CDR3 runs to 19 residues. Written as DNA, the CDR3 is TGTGCCAGCAGTCCCCAGTTTATCGGAAGACTTCACAGGGGCCTCGAGCAGTACTTC. Its translation: CASSPQFIGRLHRGLEQYF.

Only one count was recorded for this clone. The rearrangement uses TRBV11-1 and TRBJ2-1; TRBD2 agrees at 9 bases. V was clipped by 1 base and J by 7 bases; unmatched bases: 5. The length of the CDR3 is 15 residues. CDR1 and CDR2 from the germline V gene are SGHAT and FQDESV (reference sequence). CDR3: CASSLEGLARNEQFF. For the CDR3, the DNA is TGTGCCAGCAGCTTAGAGGGACTAGCTCGTAATGAGCAGTTCTTC.

This clone was recorded only once. The chain links TRBV10-3 to TRBJ2-1, with TRBD2 matching over 16 bases. With V trimmed by 0 bases and J by 0 bases, 2 bases remained unmatched. Germline lookup yields CDR1 ENHRY and CDR2 SYGVKD. CDR3 size: 19 residues. For the CDR3, the DNA is TGTGCCATCAGTGAGTCGGGGACTAGCGGGGGGGCCTCCTACAATGAGCAGTTCTTC. This translates into CAISESGTSGGASYNEQFF.

V gene TRBV6-6 combines with J gene TRBJ2-7, with 7 bases lining up with TRBD2. The V gene end was trimmed by 5 bases and the J gene end by 0 bases; junction bases not matched to a gene: 4. This CDR3 region has 14 residues. Germline V gene sequence: CDR1 MNHNY, CDR2 SVGAGI (reference sequence). The CDR3 bases are TGTGCCAGCAGTAATACGGGAGGCTCCTACGAGCAGTACTTC. The encoded protein is CASSNTGGSYEQYF.

The V call is TRBV4-3, the J call TRBJ1-1; tentative D call: TRBD1 (6 bases). Germline V gene sequence: CDR1 LGHNA, CDR2 YSLEER. The CDR3 covers 14 residues. Trimming took off 2 bases at V and 4 bases at J, with 11 bases between the two ends. In nucleotides, the CDR3 is TGCGCCAGCAGCCAAATAGTCAGGGGCACTGAAGCTTTCTTT. Its protein is CASSQIVRGTEAFF.

The CDR3 DNA follows: TGCGCCAGCAGCTTGGAGGTGTGGGGCCGCGCTGAAGCTTTCTTT. Amino acids: CASSLEVWGRAEAFF. The chain uses TRBV5-1 and TRBJ1-1; weak D call: TRBD1 (5 bases). V dropped 0 bases and J dropped 6 bases, with 15 bases sitting between them. The CDR3 extends over 15 amino acids. From germline, CDR1 is SGHRS and CDR2 YFSETQ.

The V and J genes are TRBV4-1 and TRBJ2-3, with D possibly matching TRBD2 (7 bases). The length of the CDR3 is 17 residues. Trimming cost V 0 bases and J 3 bases, with 16 bases left between them. Germline CDR1 reads MGHRA; CDR2 reads YSYEKL. The CDR3 nucleotides read TGCGCCAGCAGCCAAGATCACGGGGCGGGGGCAACAGATACGCAGTATTTT. This codes for CASSQDHGAGATDTQYF.